This TCR beta chain was obtained from a study of identical twins. In the case of this clonotype: Antigen specificity is unknown.

TCRdb fed the 5' RACE reads into MiXCR, producing one record per CDR3 protein. The profile shows roughly 250,000 distinct CDR3 sequences, 11% to 15% of them singletons. General study findings and limits: Fewer insertions were carried by abundant cord blood beta clonotypes, but none was seen in memory repertoires.

V lost 3 bases and J 1 base, leaving 10 bases between the germline ends. The CDR3 sequence is 14 residues long. CDR1 is SGHKS, CDR2 YYEKEE, per germline (reference sequence). The sequence was collected from a young woman in good health. Sequenced material: memory (CD45RO+) T cells sorted from blood. J is TRBJ1-1 and V is TRBV5-5; D gene unclear. Written as DNA, the CDR3 is TGTGCCAGCAGCTCGGCCCCGGAGAACACTGAAGCTTTCTTT. This translates into CASSSAPENTEAFF.